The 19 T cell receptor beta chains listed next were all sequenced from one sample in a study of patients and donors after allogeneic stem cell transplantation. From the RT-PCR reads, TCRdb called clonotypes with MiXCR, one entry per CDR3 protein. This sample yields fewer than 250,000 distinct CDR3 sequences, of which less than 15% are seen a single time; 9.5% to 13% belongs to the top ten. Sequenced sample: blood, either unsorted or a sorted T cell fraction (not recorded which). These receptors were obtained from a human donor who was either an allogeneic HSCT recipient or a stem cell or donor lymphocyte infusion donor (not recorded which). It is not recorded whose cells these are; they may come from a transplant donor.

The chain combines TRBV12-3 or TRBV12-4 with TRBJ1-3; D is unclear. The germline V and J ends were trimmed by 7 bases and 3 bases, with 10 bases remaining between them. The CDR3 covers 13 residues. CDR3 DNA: TGTGCCAGCAACACCATAGGTGGAAACACCATATATTTT. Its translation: CASNTIGGNTIYF.

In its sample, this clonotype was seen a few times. The DNA for the CDR3 is TGTGCCAGCAGCTTAGTAACCCCCGGGGGCGCAGAGACCCAGTACTTC. This sequence encodes CASSLVTPGGAETQYF. The genes are TRBV7-8 and TRBJ2-5; D is possibly TRBD1 or TRBD2 (6 bases each). The CDR3 length is 16 residues. Germline-derived CDR1 and CDR2 are SGHVS and FQNEAQ. The germline V and J ends were trimmed by 1 base and 4 bases, with 16 bases remaining between them.

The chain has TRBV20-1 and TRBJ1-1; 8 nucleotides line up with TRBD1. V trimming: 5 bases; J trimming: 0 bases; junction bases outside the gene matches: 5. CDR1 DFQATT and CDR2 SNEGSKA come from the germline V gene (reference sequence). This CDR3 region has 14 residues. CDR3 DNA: TGCAGTGCTCCAGGGGGCTTCATGAACACTGAAGCTTTCTTT. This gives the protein CSAPGGFMNTEAFF.

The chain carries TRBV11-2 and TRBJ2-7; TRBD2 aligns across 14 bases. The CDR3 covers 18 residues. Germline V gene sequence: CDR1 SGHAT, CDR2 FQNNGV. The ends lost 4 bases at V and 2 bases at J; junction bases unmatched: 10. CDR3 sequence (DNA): TGTGCCAGCAGCTCCGCTCCGGGACTAGCGGGGGCCCCCTACGAGCAGTACTTC. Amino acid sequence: CASSSAPGLAGAPYEQYF.

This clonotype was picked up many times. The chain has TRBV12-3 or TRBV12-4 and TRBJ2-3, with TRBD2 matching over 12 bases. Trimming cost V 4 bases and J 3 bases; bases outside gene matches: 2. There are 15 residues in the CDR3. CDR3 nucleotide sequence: TGTGCCAGCAGTTCTACTAGCGGGGGGACAGATACGCAGTATTTT. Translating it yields CASSSTSGGTDTQYF.

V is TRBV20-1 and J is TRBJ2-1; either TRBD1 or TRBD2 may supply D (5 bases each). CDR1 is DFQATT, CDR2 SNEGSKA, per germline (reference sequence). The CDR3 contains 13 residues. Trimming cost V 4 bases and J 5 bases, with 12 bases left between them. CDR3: CSAMSGRNNEQFF. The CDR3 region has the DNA TGCAGTGCTATGTCGGGGCGAAACAATGAGCAGTTCTTC.

The CDR3 coding sequence is TGTGCCAGCTCACCACCATCAGGGGATGGCTACACCTTC. This translates into CASSPPSGDGYTF. The chain carries TRBV18 and TRBJ1-2; weak D call: TRBD1 (6 bases). This CDR3 has 13 amino acids. Germline V gene sequence: CDR1 KGHSH, CDR2 LQKENI. Trimming left V 0 bases short and J 6 bases short, with 8 bases between.

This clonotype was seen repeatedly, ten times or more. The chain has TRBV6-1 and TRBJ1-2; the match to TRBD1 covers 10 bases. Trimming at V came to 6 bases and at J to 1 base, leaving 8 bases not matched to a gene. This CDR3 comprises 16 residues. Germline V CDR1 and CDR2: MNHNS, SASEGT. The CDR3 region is CASSPGQGPHNYGYTF. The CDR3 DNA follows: TGTGCCAGCAGCCCGGGACAGGGGCCTCATAACTATGGCTACACCTTC.

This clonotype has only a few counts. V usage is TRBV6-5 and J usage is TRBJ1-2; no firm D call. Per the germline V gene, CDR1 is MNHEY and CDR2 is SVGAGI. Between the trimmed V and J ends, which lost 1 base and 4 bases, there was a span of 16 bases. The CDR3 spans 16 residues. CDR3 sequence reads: CASSYYPRKGSYGYTF. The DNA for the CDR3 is TGTGCCAGCAGTTACTACCCTCGGAAGGGTTCCTATGGCTACACCTTC.

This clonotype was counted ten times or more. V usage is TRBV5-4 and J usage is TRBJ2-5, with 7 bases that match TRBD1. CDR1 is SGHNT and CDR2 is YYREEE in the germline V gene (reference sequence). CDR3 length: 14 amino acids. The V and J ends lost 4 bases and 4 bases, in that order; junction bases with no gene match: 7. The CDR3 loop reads CASSRATGTETQYF. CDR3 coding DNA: TGTGCCAGCAGCCGAGCGACAGGGACAGAGACCCAGTACTTC.

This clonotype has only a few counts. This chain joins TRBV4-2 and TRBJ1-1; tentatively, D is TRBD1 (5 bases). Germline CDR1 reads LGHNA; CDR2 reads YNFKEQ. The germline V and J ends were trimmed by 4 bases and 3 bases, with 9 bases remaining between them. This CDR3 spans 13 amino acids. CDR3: CASSPEGYTEAFF. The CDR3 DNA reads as TGTGCCAGCAGCCCCGAGGGGTACACTGAAGCTTTCTTT.

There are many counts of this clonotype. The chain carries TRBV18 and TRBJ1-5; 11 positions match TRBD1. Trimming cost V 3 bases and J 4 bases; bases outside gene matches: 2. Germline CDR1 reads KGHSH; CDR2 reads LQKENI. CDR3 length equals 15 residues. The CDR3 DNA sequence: TGTGCCAGCTCACCCGGACAGGGGGCAAATCAGCCCCAGCATTTT. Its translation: CASSPGQGANQPQHF. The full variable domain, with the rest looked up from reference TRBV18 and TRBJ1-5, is NAGVMQNPRHLVRRRGQEARLRCSPMKGHSHVYWYRQLPEEGLKFMVYLQKENIIDESGMPKERFSAEFPKEGPSILRIQQVVRGDSAAYFCASSPGQGANQPQHFGDGTRLSIL.

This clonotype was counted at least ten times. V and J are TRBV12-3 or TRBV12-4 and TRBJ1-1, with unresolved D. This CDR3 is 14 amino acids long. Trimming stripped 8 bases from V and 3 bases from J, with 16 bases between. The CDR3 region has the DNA TGTGCCAGCCTCCTGGCGGGGTTAGACACTGAAGCTTTCTTT. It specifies CASLLAGLDTEAFF.

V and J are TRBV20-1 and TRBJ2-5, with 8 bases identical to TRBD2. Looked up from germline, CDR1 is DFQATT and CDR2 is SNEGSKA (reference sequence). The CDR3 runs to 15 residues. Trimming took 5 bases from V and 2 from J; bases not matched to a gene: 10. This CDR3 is CSALSRAGGQETQYF. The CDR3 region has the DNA TGCAGTGCTCTTAGCCGGGCGGGGGGTCAAGAGACCCAGTACTTC.

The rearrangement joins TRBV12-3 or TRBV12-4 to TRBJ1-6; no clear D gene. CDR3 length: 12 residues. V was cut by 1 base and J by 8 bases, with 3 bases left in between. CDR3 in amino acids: CASSLGHSPLHF. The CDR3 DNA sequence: TGTGCCAGCAGTTTAGGCCATTCACCCCTCCACTTT.

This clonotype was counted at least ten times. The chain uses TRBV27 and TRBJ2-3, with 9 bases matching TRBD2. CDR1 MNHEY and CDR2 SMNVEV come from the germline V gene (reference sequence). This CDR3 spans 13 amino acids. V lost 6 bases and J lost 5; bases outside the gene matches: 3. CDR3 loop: CASRLLAGDTQYF. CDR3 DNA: TGTGCCAGCAGATTACTAGCGGGAGATACGCAGTATTTT.

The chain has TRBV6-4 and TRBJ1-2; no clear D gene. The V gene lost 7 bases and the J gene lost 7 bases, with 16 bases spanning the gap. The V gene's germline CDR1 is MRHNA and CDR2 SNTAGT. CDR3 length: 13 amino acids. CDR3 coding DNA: TGTGCCAGCACCGCGGACCGGGGTGGTGGCTACACCTTC. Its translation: CASTADRGGGYTF.

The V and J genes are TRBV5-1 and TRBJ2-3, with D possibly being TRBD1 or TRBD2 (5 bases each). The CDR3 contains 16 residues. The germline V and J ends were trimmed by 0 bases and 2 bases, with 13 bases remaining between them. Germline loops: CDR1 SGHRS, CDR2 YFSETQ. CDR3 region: CASSLVPGTTTDTQYF. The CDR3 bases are TGCGCCAGCAGCTTGGTTCCGGGGACCACCACAGATACGCAGTATTTT.

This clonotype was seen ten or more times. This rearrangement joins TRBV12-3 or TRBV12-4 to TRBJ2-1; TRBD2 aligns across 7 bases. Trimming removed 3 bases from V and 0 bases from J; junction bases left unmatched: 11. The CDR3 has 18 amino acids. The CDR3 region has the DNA TGTGCCAGCAGTTTTAGACTAGCCGGGGGGAGCTCCTACAATGAGCAGTTCTTC. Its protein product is CASSFRLAGGSSYNEQFF.